The sequence of this T cell receptor beta chain was determined in a study of shared clonotypes between healthy human individuals. The wider study: There were three CD4 naive, three CD4 memory, two CD8 naive and one CD8 memory plates per donor.

J was trimmed by 5 bases and V by 0 bases; bases with no gene match: 12. The CDR3 has 18 residues. The germline gives CDR1 SGHTS, CDR2 YDEGEE. Terminally differentiated effector memory CD45RA+ cells were excluded by CCR7 positive selection of CD45RO-negative cells. Points on this clone: The antigen remains undetermined.

The repertoire was sequenced with immunoSEQ multiplex PCR; TCRdb's copy has only in-frame clones and lacks some. This sample has some 1,900,000 clones; about 95% occur once, and the top ten carry approximately 1.2%. Study findings and constraints: Estimated richness was generally greater in naive than memory subsets.

Sequencing was done on a sample of naive CD8+ T cells sorted from blood. The clonotype was recovered from a man younger than 35 in good health. The chain is built from TRBV5-8 and TRBJ2-5; 11 nucleotides match TRBD1. CDR3 sequence reads: CASSLGTGGASREETQYF. CDR3 DNA: TGTGCCAGCAGCTTGGGGACAGGGGGCGCGAGCCGGGAGGAGACCCAGTACTTC.